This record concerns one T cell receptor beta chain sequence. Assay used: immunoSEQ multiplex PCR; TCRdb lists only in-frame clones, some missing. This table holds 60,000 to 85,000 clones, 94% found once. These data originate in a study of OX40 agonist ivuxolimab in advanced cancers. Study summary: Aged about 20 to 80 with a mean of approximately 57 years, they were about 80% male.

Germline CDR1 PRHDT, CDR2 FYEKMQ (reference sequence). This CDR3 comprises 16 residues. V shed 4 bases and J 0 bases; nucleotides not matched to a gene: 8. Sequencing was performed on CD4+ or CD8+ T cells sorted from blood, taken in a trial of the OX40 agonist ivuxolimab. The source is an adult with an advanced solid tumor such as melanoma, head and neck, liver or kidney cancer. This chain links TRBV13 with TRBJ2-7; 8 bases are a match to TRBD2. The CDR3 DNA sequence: TGTGCCAGCAGCTCCGAAACTAGCGGCAGCTCCTACGAGCAGTACTTC. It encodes CASSSETSGSSYEQYF.